This T cell receptor (beta chain) was sequenced for a study of blood T cell repertoires in COVID-19. Study background: The samples span acute and convalescent COVID-19 from the United States, Italy and Spain. Sources were T cells, B-cell-depleted T cells, or PBMCs; the material itself was cDNA or gDNA.

The CDR3 loop spans 11 amino acids. CDR1 is SGHNT, CDR2 YENEEA, per germline. V dropped 5 bases and J dropped 8 bases, with 7 bases sitting between them. Per the original data handling: Reference gene primer amplification gave nucleated cell count estimates. Produced via immunoSEQ multiplex PCR; TCRdb's table is partial and in-frame only. The DNA gave D and trimming, while V, J and clone size come from that table. Among 100,000 to 120,000 clones listed, approximately 80% were seen once. The source is an elderly woman with acute or convalescent COVID-19. The specimen was peripheral blood. V gene TRBV11-3 combines with J gene TRBJ2-1, with TRBD1 as a possible D gene (5 bases). The CDR3: CASSPRDEQFF. As DNA, the CDR3 is TGTGCCAGCAGCCCCAGGGATGAGCAGTTCTTC.